Shown below are 8 T cell receptor beta chains from a single sample sequenced in a study of response to subunit inactivated influenza vaccine (dated by TCRdb to the late 2010s). The library relied on RT-PCR. Sequenced on an Illumina HiSeq 2500. The raw public reads went through TCRdb reprocessing: fastp at Q25, MiXCR clone calling, in-frame beta chains kept. Every entry covers one CDR3 protein and lists the most common genes and DNA from its rows. In this sample the table shows some 500,000 distinct CDR3 sequences, approximately 15% of which occur a single time. Clones ranked in the top ten supply less than 4% of the sample. The sample in question was CD4+ T cells sorted from PBMCs, obtained around 25 months after vaccination. The source of these receptors is a man in his fifties or sixties who received an inactivated influenza vaccine. Donor details come from another sample of the same person, matched by shared clones.

This clonotype has a handful of counts. The chain has TRBV20-1 and TRBJ2-7; 8 bases map to TRBD2. V shed 4 bases and J 2 bases; nucleotides not matched to a gene: 7. The CDR3 runs to 14 residues. Germline V gene sequence: CDR1 DFQATT, CDR2 SNEGSKA (reference sequence). The CDR3 DNA reads as TGCAGTGCTACCAAGCGGGAGAGCCCCTACGAGCAGTACTTC. It codes for CSATKRESPYEQYF.

The V gene is TRBV30, the J gene TRBJ2-7; D is perhaps TRBD1 (6 bases). This CDR3 contains 12 residues. Per the germline V gene, CDR1 is GTSNPN and CDR2 is SVGIG (reference sequence). V was clipped by 4 bases and J by 4 bases, with 11 bases between them. CDR3 sequence (DNA): TGTGCCTGGAACAGGGTATCTTACGAGCAGTACTTC. Translated: CAWNRVSYEQYF.

This clonotype showed up just a few times. This chain links TRBV7-9 with TRBJ2-1; 8 bases are shared with TRBD1. Germline V gene data show CDR1 as SEHNR and CDR2 as FQNEAQ (reference sequence). Unmatched junction bases numbered 9, after V lost 5 bases and J lost 15 bases. This CDR3 contains 12 residues. This CDR3 is CASSAVGQGRFF. The CDR3 DNA follows: TGTGCCAGCAGCGCTGTCGGACAGGGCAGGTTCTTC.

The chain couples TRBV11-2 to TRBJ2-1; TRBD2 might be the D (6 bases). Germline loops: CDR1 SGHAT, CDR2 FQNNGV. V lost 3 bases and J 8 bases, leaving 17 bases between the germline ends. The CDR3 is 15 residues long. The CDR3, as DNA: TGTGCCAGCAGCTTTCGCGGGAACGAGAGGTATGAGCAGTTCTTC. Its protein is CASSFRGNERYEQFF.

This clonotype was seen more than once but under ten times. The chain recombines TRBV28 with TRBJ1-6; 9 bases are shared with TRBD1. The CDR3 covers 15 residues. The V gene's germline CDR1 is MDHEN and CDR2 SYDVKM. The trim removed 6 bases at V and 7 bases at J, leaving 7 bases unmatched. The CDR3 loop is CASRWGTGRNSPLHF. The CDR3 nucleotides are TGTGCCAGCAGGTGGGGGACAGGGAGGAATTCACCCCTCCACTTT.

This chain connects TRBV5-1 to TRBJ2-1; perhaps TRBD2 as D (6 bases). The V gene lost 1 base and the J gene lost 4 bases, with 15 bases spanning the gap. Germline-derived CDR1 and CDR2 are SGHRS and YFSETQ. The CDR3 consists of 16 residues. The CDR3 DNA reads TGCGCCAGCAGCTTGTCCGGGAGTGCTGGATACAATGAGCAGTTCTTC. As protein: CASSLSGSAGYNEQFF.

The chain employs TRBV5-1 and TRBJ2-1; TRBD2 matches at 12 bases. The junction had 6 bases not matched to a gene; V was cut back by 3 bases and J by 5 bases. The germline gives CDR1 SGHRS, CDR2 YFSETQ. This CDR3 spans 16 amino acids. The CDR3 DNA reads as TGCGCCAGCAGCTCCTTTACTAGCGGGGGGCACAATGAGCAGTTCTTC. It translates to CASSSFTSGGHNEQFF.

This sequence joins TRBV5-1 and TRBJ1-3; maybe TRBD1 (5 bases). This CDR3 is built from 16 residues. The V gene lost 4 bases and the J gene lost 5 bases, with 19 bases spanning the gap. The V gene's germline CDR1 is SGHRS and CDR2 YFSETQ. The CDR3 sequence: CASSIQPRDSRNTIYF. In DNA form, the CDR3 reads TGCGCCAGCAGCATACAACCCCGGGACTCCCGAAACACCATATATTTT.